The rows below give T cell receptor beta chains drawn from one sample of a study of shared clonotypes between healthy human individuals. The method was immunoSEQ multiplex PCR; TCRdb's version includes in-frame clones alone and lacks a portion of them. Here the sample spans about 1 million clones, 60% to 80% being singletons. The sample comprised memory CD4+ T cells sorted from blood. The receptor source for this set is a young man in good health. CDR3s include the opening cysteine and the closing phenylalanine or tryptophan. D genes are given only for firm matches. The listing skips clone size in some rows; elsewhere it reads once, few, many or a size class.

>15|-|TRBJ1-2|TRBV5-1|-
TGCGCCAGCAGCCTCGCGACCGCGGGGAACTATGGCTACACCTTC
CASSLATAGNYGYTF
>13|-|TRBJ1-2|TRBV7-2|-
TGTGCCAGCAGCCCGGATGGGGACTATGGCTACACCTTC
CASSPDGDYGYTF
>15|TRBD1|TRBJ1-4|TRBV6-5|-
TGTGCCAGCAGTTATTCACAGGGGAAAGGTGAAAAACTGTTTTTT
CASSYSQGKGEKLFF
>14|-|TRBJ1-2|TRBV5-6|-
TGTGCCAGCAGCTTGGGGACAGTTTACTATGGCTACACCTTC
CASSLGTVYYGYTF
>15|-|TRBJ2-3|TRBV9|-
TGTGCCAGCAGCCCCTTTCAAACCACCACAGATACGCAGTATTTT
CASSPFQTTTDTQYF
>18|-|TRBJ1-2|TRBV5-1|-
TGCGCCAGCAGCACCGGACAGTCTGGGGTCGTGGGTAACTATGGCTACACCTTC
CASSTGQSGVVGNYGYTF
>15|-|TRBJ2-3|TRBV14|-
TGTGCCAGCAGCTTTTTCTCCCCCAGCACAGATACGCAGTATTTT
CASSFFSPSTDTQYF
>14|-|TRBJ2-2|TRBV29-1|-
TGCAGCGTTGAACCGGGACACAACACCGGGGAGCTGTTTTTT
CSVEPGHNTGELFF
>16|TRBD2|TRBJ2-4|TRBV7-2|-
TGTGCCAGCAGCGTTAGACTAGCGGAGGGGAAAAACATTCAGTACTTC
CASSVRLAEGKNIQYF
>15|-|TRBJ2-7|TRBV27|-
TGTGCCAGCAGTCCCCGAAGGACCTTAGTCTACGAGCAGTACTTC
CASSPRRTLVYEQYF
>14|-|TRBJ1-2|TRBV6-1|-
TGTGCCAGCAGTGAACGGGGGCTTGGCTATGGCTACACCTTC
CASSERGLGYGYTF
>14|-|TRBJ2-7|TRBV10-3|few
TGTGCCATCAGTGAGACTTTGGACCCCTACGAGCAGTACTTC
CAISETLDPYEQYF
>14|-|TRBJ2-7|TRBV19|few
TGTGCCAGTAACACTCGGGACGGATCCTACGAGCAGTACTTC
CASNTRDGSYEQYF
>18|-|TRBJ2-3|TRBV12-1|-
TGTGCCAGCAGCACTTGGACTAGCGGGAGGAGACGCACAGATACGCAGTATTTT
CASSTWTSGRRRTDTQYF
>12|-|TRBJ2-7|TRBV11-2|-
TGTGCCAGCAGACGGGGGCTCTACGAGCAGTACTTC
CASRRGLYEQYF
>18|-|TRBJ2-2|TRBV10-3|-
TGTGCCATCAGTGAGATTGGGCAGGGGGGACGAAGGACCGGGGAGCTGTTTTTT
CAISEIGQGGRRTGELFF
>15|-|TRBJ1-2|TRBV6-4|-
TGTGCCAGCAGTGACCTCAAGGGGTCTTTCTATGGCTACACCTTC
CASSDLKGSFYGYTF
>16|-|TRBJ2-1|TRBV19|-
TGTGCCAGTATGAGTTCTATTGGGGGAGAGGGAAATGAGCAGTTCTTC
CASMSSIGGEGNEQFF
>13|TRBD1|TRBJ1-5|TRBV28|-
TGTGCCAGCAGGACAGGGGACAATCAGCCCCAGCATTTT
CASRTGDNQPQHF
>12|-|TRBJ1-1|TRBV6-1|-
TGTGCCAGCAGTCAAGGGTGGGTTGAAGCTTTCTTT
CASSQGWVEAFF
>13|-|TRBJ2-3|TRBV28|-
-
CASSTSRGDTQYF